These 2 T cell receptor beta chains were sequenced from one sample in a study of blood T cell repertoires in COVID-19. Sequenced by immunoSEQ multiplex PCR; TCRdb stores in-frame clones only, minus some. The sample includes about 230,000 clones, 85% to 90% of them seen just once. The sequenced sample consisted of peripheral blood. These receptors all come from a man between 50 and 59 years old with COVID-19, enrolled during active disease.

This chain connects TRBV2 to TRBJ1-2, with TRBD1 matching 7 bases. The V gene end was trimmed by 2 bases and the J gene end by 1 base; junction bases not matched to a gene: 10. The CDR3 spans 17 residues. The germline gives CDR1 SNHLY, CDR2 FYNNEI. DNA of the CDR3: TGTGCCAGCAGTGAAAGAATACCGGGACAGAATAACTATGGCTACACCTTC. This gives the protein CASSERIPGQNNYGYTF.

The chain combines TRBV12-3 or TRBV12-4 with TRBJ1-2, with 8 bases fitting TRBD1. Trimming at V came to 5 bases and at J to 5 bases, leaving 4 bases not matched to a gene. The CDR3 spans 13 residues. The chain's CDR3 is CASSRDRFYGYTF. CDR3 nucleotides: TGTGCCAGCAGTCGGGACAGGTTTTATGGCTACACCTTC.